A single sample is the source of the 5 T cell receptor beta chains below, sequenced in a study of graft-versus-host responses after intestinal transplantation. TCRdb keeps only in-frame clones here, not all; method: immunoSEQ multiplex PCR. Of 90,000 to 150,000 clones listed, 85% to 95% were seen once; the top ten hold 3% to 4%. These TCRs' antigens remain unknown. Sequencing used unstimulated CD8+ T cells sorted from spleen or lymph node cells, obtained before intestinal transplant. The receptors were gathered from a human donor who received an intestinal transplant.

The chain combines TRBV6-1 with TRBJ2-7, with 10 bases aligning to TRBD2. The trim removed 8 bases at V and 7 bases at J, leaving 8 bases unmatched. This CDR3 has 13 residues. CDR1 is MNHNS, CDR2 SASEGT, per germline. In DNA, the CDR3 is TGTGCCAGCTCCCTAGCGGGAGTACGGGAGCAGTACTTC. Translated: CASSLAGVREQYF.

The chain links TRBV7-6 to TRBJ1-2; D is possibly TRBD1 (6 bases). Trimming took 5 bases from V and 2 from J, leaving 9 bases between them. This CDR3 is built from 13 residues. Germline CDR1 reads SGHVS; CDR2 reads FNYEAQ. CDR3 residues: CASSPTGNYGYTF. The CDR3 DNA reads as TGTGCCAGCAGCCCCACAGGGAACTATGGCTACACCTTC.

For the CDR3, the DNA is TGTGCCAGCAGCTCCCCAGTTTTAGCGGGATACGAGCAGTACTTC. It translates to CASSSPVLAGYEQYF. This sequence joins TRBV7-2 and TRBJ2-7; the match to TRBD2 covers 8 bases. V shed 4 bases and J 4 bases; nucleotides not matched to a gene: 9. Germline assignment: CDR1 SGHTA and CDR2 FQGNSA. The CDR3 has 15 residues.

The CDR3 spells CASSLMERGGEQFF. The CDR3, as DNA: TGTGCCAGCAGCTTAATGGAAAGGGGAGGTGAGCAGTTCTTC. The chain has TRBV7-3 and TRBJ2-1; the D gene is possibly TRBD2 (6 bases). The germline gives CDR1 SGHTA, CDR2 FQGTGA. V shed 1 base and J shed 9 bases, with 13 bases lying between them. CDR3 length: 14 residues.

The rearrangement joins TRBV28 to TRBJ2-7, with a possible D match to TRBD1 (6 bases). V shed 4 bases and J shed 0 bases, with 13 bases lying between them. The V gene's germline CDR1 is MDHEN and CDR2 SYDVKM. CDR3 length: 15 amino acids. The CDR3: CASSSDRRPSYEQYF. DNA of the CDR3: TGTGCCAGCAGTTCAGACAGGCGCCCCTCCTACGAGCAGTACTTC. The variable domain in full, with the rest retrieved from reference TRBV28 and TRBJ2-7, is DVKVTQSSRYLVKRTGEKVFLECVQDMDHENMFWYRQDPGLGLRLIYFSYDVKMKEKGDIPEGYSVSREKKERFSLILESASTNQTSMYLCASSSDRRPSYEQYFGPGTRLTVT.